This T cell receptor (beta chain) was observed in a study of Ad26.COV2.S vaccination and SARS-CoV-2 variants. As for the study in general: A COV1001 Ad26.COV2.S trial-arm participant provided the sample. In the study, Ad26.COV2.S was injected intramuscularly once, or twice 56 days apart.

Treatment denoted: about 20 received Ad26.COV2.S at low or high dose, single or two shots; about 5 received placebo; per-sample allocation not given. Sampling happened 63 days after the first vaccine or placebo injection. Data came from immunoSEQ multiplex PCR; TCRdb stores just in-frame clones and leaves some out. The sample lists about 350,000 clones; 80% to 90% were seen once. Of note for this clone: What it recognizes is unknown.

There are 14 residues in the CDR3. V shed 3 bases and J shed 1 base, with 9 bases lying between them. Germline CDR1 KGHSH, CDR2 LQKENI. General study points: Those who received vaccine or placebo ended up with similar non-spike TCR breadth. Vaccine recipients showed a spike-specific TCR breadth that was higher than in placebo recipients.

This sample comprised peripheral blood, obtained in a trial of Ad26.COV2.S vaccine versus placebo. The sequence derives from a person between 18 and 65 years old who received the Ad26.COV2.S COVID-19 vaccine or a placebo. This sequence joins TRBV18 and TRBJ2-5; D is unclear. CDR3 sequence (DNA): TGTGCCAGCTCACCGCCCCTGAGCCAAGAGACCCAGTACTTC. This translates into CASSPPLSQETQYF.